This T cell receptor (beta chain) stems from a study of CD8+ T cells in alopecia areata. By sample share, this clone is medium-sized. V shed 5 bases, J shed 6 bases, and the junction held 4 bases outside the gene matches. The CDR3 sequence is 13 residues long. Germline V lookup: CDR1 SGHTA, CDR2 FQGNSA. Extracted RNA was reverse transcribed, and the resulting cDNA served as sequencing template. Method: immunoSEQ multiplex PCR; TCRdb's copy keeps in-frame clones and lacks some. There are 150,000 to 200,000 clones in the sample; approximately 60% occur only once, and around 4.8% lies in the top ten. Input material: CD4+ T cells sorted from blood. The sequence derives from a human donor in good health. The J gene is TRBJ1-1, the V gene TRBV7-2; 9 bases are shared with TRBD1. DNA for the CDR3: TGTGCCAGCAGCGTGGACAGGGGCGCTGAAGCTTTCTTT. Protein product: CASSVDRGAEAFF.